A selection of T cell receptor beta chains follows, all from one sample in a study of blood T cell repertoires in COVID-19. Data came from immunoSEQ multiplex PCR; TCRdb stores just in-frame clones and leaves some out. Of 90,000 to 100,000 clones detected, roughly 72% appear once; the ten largest clones hold about 22%. The sequencing input was peripheral blood. The receptors stem from a woman in her sixties in a cohort sampled during active or convalescent COVID-19. Each CDR3 is given with its conserved first and last residue. Each record gives: J gene, clone size, V gene, D gene, CDR3 protein, CDR3 DNA. D genes are given only for firm matches. The size entry is marked missing in some rows and otherwise reads once, few, many or a size class.

TRBJ1-2 | NA | TRBV29-1 | TRBD1 | CSGYSTGTNYGYTF | TGCAGCGGTTACTCGACAGGGACCAACTATGGCTACACCTTC
TRBJ2-7 | once | TRBV3-1/TRBV3-2 | NA | CASSHSPRGSFYEQYF | TGTGCCAGCAGCCATAGCCCCAGGGGCAGCTTCTACGAGCAGTACTTC
TRBJ1-4 | NA | TRBV2 | NA | CASRLRSSGGEKLFF | TGTGCCAGCAGGTTAAGGTCGTCAGGAGGCGAAAAACTGTTTTTT
TRBJ2-1 | NA | TRBV7-3 | NA | CASSLRLVGAHSYNEQFF | TGTGCCAGCAGCTTAAGGTTGGTAGGGGCCCACTCCTACAATGAGCAGTTCTTC
TRBJ2-7 | NA | TRBV5-1 | NA | CASSLDQGYEQYF | TGCGCCAGCAGCTTGGACCAGGGTTACGAGCAGTACTTC
TRBJ2-3 | NA | TRBV7-9 | NA | CASSLGLGVTDTQYF | TGTGCCAGCAGCTTGGGACTGGGGGTTACGGATACGCAGTATTTT
TRBJ1-2 | NA | TRBV5-1 | TRBD1 | CASSLEEGARNGYTF | TGCGCCAGCAGCTTGGAGGAGGGGGCGCGAAATGGCTACACCTTC
TRBJ2-7 | NA | TRBV6-2/TRBV6-3 | NA | CASSFPGTLFSYEQYF | TGTGCCAGCAGTTTTCCCGGGACTCTCTTCTCCTACGAGCAGTACTTC
TRBJ2-3 | few | TRBV7-9 | TRBD2 | CASSPGLAGGPFGSDTQYF | TGTGCCAGCAGCCCAGGACTAGCGGGGGGGCCGTTTGGTTCAGATACGCAGTATTTT
TRBJ2-4 | few | TRBV2 | TRBD2 | CASSNTPGLRGDIQYF | TGTGCCAGCAGCAATACCCCGGGACTTCGGGGGGACATTCAGTACTTC
TRBJ2-7 | NA | TRBV9 | NA | CASSVSGSGLSYEQYF | TGTGCCAGCAGCGTAAGTGGGAGCGGACTTTCCTACGAGCAGTACTTC
TRBJ1-4 | NA | TRBV19 | TRBD1 | CASTRDRGRVNEKLFF | TGTGCCAGTACCCGCGACAGGGGGCGCGTTAATGAAAAACTGTTTTTT
TRBJ2-7 | once | TRBV11-2 | TRBD2 | CASSPYGLAGGLAYEQYF | TGTGCCAGCAGCCCATACGGACTAGCGGGGGGCCTGGCCTACGAGCAGTACTTC
TRBJ1-3 | few | TRBV5-6 | TRBD1 | CASSPGGGNTIYF | TGTGCCAGCAGCCCAGGGGGAGGAAACACCATATATTTT
TRBJ2-7 | NA | TRBV4-2 | TRBD2 | CASSQDTSGGPRSYEQYF | TGTGCCAGCAGCCAAGATACTAGCGGGGGGCCGAGATCCTACGAGCAGTACTTC
TRBJ2-7 | NA | TRBV29-1 | NA | CSVELAVSSYEQYF | TGCAGCGTTGAATTAGCAGTAAGCTCCTACGAGCAGTACTTC
TRBJ1-3 | few | TRBV18 | NA | CASSPAGSGNTIYF | TGTGCCAGCTCACCAGCAGGGTCTGGAAACACCATATATTTT
TRBJ2-1 | once | TRBV5-1 | TRBD2 | CASSLGPLAGYNEQFF | TGCGCCAGCAGCTTGGGTCCTCTAGCGGGTTACAATGAGCAGTTCTTC
TRBJ1-3 | NA | TRBV19 | NA | CASSTNDRVTGNTIYF | TGTGCCAGTAGTACCAACGACCGGGTAACTGGAAACACCATATATTTT
TRBJ1-2 | NA | TRBV28 | NA | CASSLPGDYGYTF | TGTGCCAGCAGTTTACCCGGGGACTATGGCTACACCTTC
TRBJ1-5 | once | TRBV6-5 | TRBD1 | CASSSGTGGDQPQHF | TGTGCCAGCAGTTCCGGGACAGGGGGCGATCAGCCCCAGCATTTT
TRBJ1-3 | many | TRBV6-2/TRBV6-3 | NA | CASSLSGNTIYF | TGTGCCAGCAGCCTCTCCGGAAACACCATATATTTT
TRBJ2-3 | NA | TRBV10-1 | NA | CASSESGAPSTDTQYF | TGCGCCAGCAGTGAGTCAGGGGCGCCAAGCACAGATACGCAGTATTTT
TRBJ1-1 | NA | TRBV9 | NA | CASRAYIANTEAFF | TGTGCCAGCAGAGCCTACATAGCGAACACTGAAGCTTTCTTT
TRBJ2-2 | NA | TRBV27 | NA | CASSHLRVKAGELFF | TGTGCCAGCAGTCACCTCAGGGTAAAGGCCGGGGAGCTGTTTTTT
TRBJ2-2 | NA | TRBV28 | NA | CASSFNRANGELFF | TGTGCCAGCAGTTTCAACAGGGCCAACGGGGAGCTGTTTTTT
TRBJ1-1 | NA | TRBV7-9 | NA | CASSVGAGAGEAFF | TGTGCCAGCAGCGTAGGGGCGGGGGCCGGAGAAGCTTTCTTT
TRBJ1-2 | many | TRBV7-2 | TRBD1 | CANDPGQGDGYTF | TGTGCCAACGACCCGGGACAGGGAGATGGCTACACCTTC
TRBJ2-7 | NA | TRBV15 | NA | CATSNRDNAYEQYF | TGTGCCACCAGCAACCGGGACAACGCCTACGAGCAGTACTTC
TRBJ1-5 | NA | TRBV6-4 | TRBD1 | CASSPKDRAEDSNQPQHF | TGTGCCAGCAGCCCTAAGGACAGGGCGGAGGATAGCAATCAGCCCCAGCATTTT
TRBJ2-3 | NA | TRBV5-1 | TRBD2 | CASSSLGGTDTQYF | TGCGCCAGCAGCTCGCTGGGAGGGACAGATACGCAGTATTTT
TRBJ2-1 | NA | TRBV6-2/TRBV6-3 | TRBD1 | CASSSRTGEQFF | TGTGCAAGCAGTTCGCGGACAGGGGAGCAGTTCTTC
TRBJ2-7 | once | TRBV4-3 | TRBD1 | CASSQGTRDSLYEQYF | TGCGCCAGCAGCCAAGGGACCCGGGACAGCCTATACGAGCAGTACTTC
TRBJ2-3 | NA | TRBV2 | TRBD2 | CASSEALTSDITDTQYF | TGTGCCAGCAGTGAAGCGCTGACTAGCGATATCACAGATACGCAGTATTTT
TRBJ1-6 | few | TRBV14 | NA | CASSSRGRNSPLHF | TGTGCCAGCAGCTCCCGGGGAAGGAATTCACCCCTCCACTTT
TRBJ1-6 | NA | TRBV4-1 | TRBD1 | CASSLRTGTFSPLHF | TGCGCCAGCAGCCTTCGGACAGGGACCTTTTCACCCCTCCACTTT
TRBJ1-2 | NA | TRBV19 | TRBD1 | CASRLRDRGSVYGYTF | TGTGCCAGTAGGCTCCGGGACAGGGGAAGCGTATATGGCTACACCTTC
TRBJ1-6 | few | TRBV7-9 | TRBD1 | CASSSDRGRNSPLHF | TGTGCCAGCAGCTCGGACAGGGGGCGAAATTCACCCCTCCACTTT
TRBJ1-5 | NA | TRBV6-4 | NA | CASSDQGNQPQHF | TGTGCCAGCAGTGACCAGGGGAATCAGCCCCAGCATTTT
TRBJ1-2 | NA | TRBV6-2/TRBV6-3 | TRBD1 | CASSYRGTDRNYGYTF | TGTGCCAGCAGTTACCGCGGGACAGATAGAAACTATGGCTACACCTTC
TRBJ1-1 | NA | TRBV11-2 | NA | CASSYGGLNTEAFF | TGTGCCAGCAGCTATGGAGGGCTGAACACTGAAGCTTTCTTT
TRBJ2-7 | few | TRBV18 | TRBD1 | CASHQDRGHDEQYF | TGTGCCAGCCATCAGGACAGGGGGCACGACGAGCAGTACTTC